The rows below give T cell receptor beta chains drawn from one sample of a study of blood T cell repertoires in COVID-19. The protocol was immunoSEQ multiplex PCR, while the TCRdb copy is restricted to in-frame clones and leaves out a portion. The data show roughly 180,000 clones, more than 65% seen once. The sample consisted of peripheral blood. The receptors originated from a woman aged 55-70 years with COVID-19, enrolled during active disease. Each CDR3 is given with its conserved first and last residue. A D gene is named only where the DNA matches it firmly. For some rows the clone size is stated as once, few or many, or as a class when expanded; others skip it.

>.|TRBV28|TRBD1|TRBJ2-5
TGTGCCAGTGGGGGACAGGGGCGACAGGGGACCCAGTACTTC
CASGGQGRQGTQYF
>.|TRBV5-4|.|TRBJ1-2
TGTGCCAGCAGCTTGGGAGGGACTAACTATGGCTACACCTTC
CASSLGGTNYGYTF
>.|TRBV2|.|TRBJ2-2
TGTGCCAGCAGTCCCACTAGGGCCTGGGGGGAGCTGTTTTTT
CASSPTRAWGELFF
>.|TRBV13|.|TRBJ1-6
TGTGCCAGCAGCTCATTTTCAAGGGGTTCCTATAATTCACCCCTCCACTTT
CASSSFSRGSYNSPLHF
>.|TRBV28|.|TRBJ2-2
TGTGCCAGCAGTTTCGGGGACACCCACACCGGGGAGCTGTTTTTT
CASSFGDTHTGELFF
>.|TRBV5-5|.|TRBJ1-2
TGTGCCAGCAGCCCCGGACAAGCCTATGGCTACACCTTC
CASSPGQAYGYTF
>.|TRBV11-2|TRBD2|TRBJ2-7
TGTGCCAGCGGCCCTAGCGGGTACCCCTACGAGCAGTACTTC
CASGPSGYPYEQYF
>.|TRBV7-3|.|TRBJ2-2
TGTGCCAGCAGCTTAAACGGGGATGCGAACACCGGGGAGCTGTTTTTT
CASSLNGDANTGELFF
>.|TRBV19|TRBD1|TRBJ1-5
TGTGCCAGTAGCGATACAGGGGATAGCAATCAGCCCCAGCATTTT
CASSDTGDSNQPQHF
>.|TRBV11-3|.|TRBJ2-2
TGTGCCAGCAGCTACAGAACCGGGGAGCTGTTTTTT
CASSYRTGELFF
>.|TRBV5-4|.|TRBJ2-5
TGTGCCAGCAGCTTGGTGGGCAGCAGCGGCGAGACCCAGTACTTC
CASSLVGSSGETQYF
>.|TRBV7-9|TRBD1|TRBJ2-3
TGTGCCAGCAGCTTAGGGGACAGGAGAACAGATACGCAGTATTTT
CASSLGDRRTDTQYF
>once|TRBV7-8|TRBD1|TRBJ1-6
TGTGCCAGCAGCTTAGATCCGGGACAGATCAATTCACCCCTCCACTTT
CASSLDPGQINSPLHF
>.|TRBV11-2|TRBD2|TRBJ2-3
TGTGCCAGCAGCTACCCCACTAGCGGGGTATTCACAGATACGCAGTATTTT
CASSYPTSGVFTDTQYF
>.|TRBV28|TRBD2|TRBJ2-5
TGTGCCAGCAGTTTATCACTAGCGTCGGAGACCCAGTACTTC
CASSLSLASETQYF
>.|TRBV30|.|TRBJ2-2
TGTGCCTGGAGTGTACGGTTTTACGGGGAGCTGTTTTTT
CAWSVRFYGELFF
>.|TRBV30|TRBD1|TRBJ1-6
TGTGCCTGGAGTATCGACAGGGGTACCTCCTATAATTCACCCCTCCACTTT
CAWSIDRGTSYNSPLHF
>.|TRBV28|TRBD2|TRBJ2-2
TGTGCCAGCAGCTCAGGGGGACTAGCGGGAGAAGCGGTGGGCACCGGGGAGCTGTTTTTT
CASSSGGLAGEAVGTGELFF
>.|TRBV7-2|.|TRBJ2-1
TGTGCCAGCAGCACCTCGGGAGCCTCCTACAATGAGCAGTTCTTC
CASSTSGASYNEQFF
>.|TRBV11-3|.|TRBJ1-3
TGTGCCAGCAGCTTATCAGGGATTGGAAACACCATATATTTT
CASSLSGIGNTIYF
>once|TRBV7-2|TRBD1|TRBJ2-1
TGTGCCAGCAGCTTAGCCCCGGACAGGGGCGAGCAGTTCTTC
CASSLAPDRGEQFF
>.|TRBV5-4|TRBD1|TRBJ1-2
TGTGCCAGCAGCCAAGGACAGGGGGCGGTAGGCTATGGCTACACCTTC
CASSQGQGAVGYGYTF
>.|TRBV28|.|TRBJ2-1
TGTGCCAGCAGTTCCGCTGCGTACCGGGGGCAGTTCTTC
CASSSAAYRGQFF
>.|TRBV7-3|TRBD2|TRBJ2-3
TGTGCCAGCAGCTTCGGCGGGAGAAGAGACACAGATACGCAGTATTTT
CASSFGGRRDTDTQYF
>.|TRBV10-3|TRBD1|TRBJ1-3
TGTGCCATCAGACAGGGGGCGAGGGGAAACACCATATATTTT
CAIRQGARGNTIYF
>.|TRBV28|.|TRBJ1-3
TGTGCCAGCACGGATCCCAGGTCCGGGCGGGACTCTGGAAACACCATATATTTT
CASTDPRSGRDSGNTIYF